This TCR beta chain was captured in a study of tumor and adjacent non-tumor tissue in lung cancer. Study context: Histology: 12 adenocarcinoma, a couple of squamous cell carcinoma, 1 small cell lung cancer. The patients, some ten men and five or six women, were roughly 30 to 76 with stage I to III disease.

A modified ARM-PCR protocol with three rounds of nested PCR amplified TCRbeta. Each CDR3 protein is one row after TCRdb ran MiXCR on the multiplex PCR reads. The sample gives about 44,000 distinct CDR3 sequences, 60% to 70% of which show up once; under 20% is in the top ten. The CDR3 has 14 residues. Germline values: CDR1 SGHRS, CDR2 YFSETQ. Details on this clonotype: Its matching antigen is unknown. The junction does not match germline at one end; this may be a read error.

Study results and caveats: Compared with tumor, normal lung showed significantly lower TCR diversity.

RNA was extracted from bulk tissue without any cell sorting. More than 3 cm separated this lung sample from the edge of the tumor. The V call is TRBV5-1, the J call TRBJ2-1, with TRBD2 as a possible D gene (6 bases). The material sequenced was distant non-tumor lung tissue. The receptor was isolated from a woman in her thirties or forties with non-small cell lung cancer. CDR3 DNA sequence: TGCGCCAGCAGCTTGCTGGGGGGAGTCAATGAGCTGTTCTTC. It is translated as CASSLLGGVNELFF.